This TCR beta chain stems from a study of CD8 T cells in Susac syndrome. It was treatment-naive patients with stable or active relapsing-remitting disease who made up the multiple sclerosis controls. V was clipped by 4 bases and J by 2 bases, with 14 bases between them. CDR1 and CDR2 from the germline V gene are SGHDN and FVKESK. The CDR3 is made up of 15 amino acids. RNA amounts of about 0.5 to 1 ug underwent reverse transcription with random hexamers. Amplification of TCR beta CDR3 was carried out by immunoSEQ multiplex PCR, which covered 54 Vbeta and 13 Jbeta segments. TCRdb passed the immunoSEQ multiplex PCR reads through MiXCR, listing each CDR3 protein once. The profile covers around 180,000 distinct CDR3 sequences, with approximately 96% appearing a single time and roughly 0.16% taken by the ten largest.

Sequences were obtained from CD8+ T cells from PBMCs. The clonotype was recovered from a human donor with multiple sclerosis. The V gene is TRBV14, the J gene TRBJ1-1; D is uncertain. This chain's CDR3 is CASSPGLVVNTEAFF. DNA of the CDR3: TGTGCCAGCAGCCCCGGACTTGTTGTAAACACTGAAGCTTTCTTT. Supplemented by reference TRBV14 and TRBJ1-1, the full variable domain reads EAGVTQFPSHSVIEKGQTVTLRCDPISGHDNLYWYRRVMGKEIKFLLHFVKESKQDESGMPNNRFLAERTGGTYSTLKVQPAELEDSGVYFCASSPGLVVNTEAFFGQGTRLTVV.